This TCR beta chain was retrieved from a study of T cell changes during pregnancy in multiple sclerosis. V gave up 6 bases and J gave up 7 bases; unmatched junction bases: 4. Germline V gene data show CDR1 as SGHRS and CDR2 as YFSETQ. The CDR3 totals 14 residues. Clones were sequenced by immunoSEQ multiplex PCR, and TCRdb holds only the in-frame ones, with some missing. The sample lists tens of thousands of clones; almost 90% were seen once. The clonotype was recovered from a female donor with multiple sclerosis, enrolled in a pregnancy study. Specimen: CD8+ T cells from peripheral blood mononuclear cells, collected after pregnancy. The rearrangement links TRBV5-1 to TRBJ2-1; TRBD2 matches 13 bases. The CDR3 sequence is CASTGLAGENEQFF. The CDR3 nucleotides are TGCGCCAGCACCGGACTAGCGGGGGAGAATGAGCAGTTCTTC.